A selection of T cell receptor beta chains follows, all from one sample in a study of shared clonotypes between healthy human individuals. The repertoire was sequenced with immunoSEQ multiplex PCR; TCRdb's copy has only in-frame clones and lacks some. The table records 450,000 to 550,000 clones, 60% to 85% of them present only once. The sequenced material came from PBMCs. Source of these receptors: a woman in her 40s in good health. Some clones in this sample may be carry-over from other donors' samples. CDR3s include the opening cysteine and the closing phenylalanine or tryptophan. Fields, in order: V gene, D gene, J gene, clone size, CDR3 length, CDR3 protein, CDR3 DNA. A D gene is named only where the DNA matches it firmly. Only some rows state a clone size, as once, few, many or a class for expanded clones.

TRBV5-4	TRBD2	TRBJ2-7	.	16	CASSLRLAGVAYEQYF	TGTGCCAGCAGCTTGCGACTAGCGGGAGTCGCTTACGAGCAGTACTTC
TRBV19	TRBD1	TRBJ1-5	few	16	CASSKGQGHSNQPQHF	TGTGCCAGTAGTAAGGGACAGGGCCATAGCAATCAGCCCCAGCATTTT
TRBV28	.	TRBJ1-1	.	13	CASSLVKGTEAFF	TGTGCCAGCAGTTTAGTAAAAGGGACTGAAGCTTTCTTT
TRBV27	TRBD2	TRBJ2-1	.	19	CASSLSALAGGGAYNEQFF	TGTGCCAGCAGTCTCTCCGCCCTAGCGGGAGGAGGGGCATACAATGAGCAGTTCTTC
TRBV29-1	TRBD1	TRBJ2-7	once	16	CSVEGIQGGTSYEQYF	TGCAGCGTTGAGGGAATACAGGGGGGAACCTCCTACGAGCAGTACTTC
TRBV9	.	TRBJ1-1	.	13	CASSVESNTEAFF	TGTGCCAGCAGCGTAGAATCGAACACTGAAGCTTTCTTT
TRBV29-1	TRBD2	TRBJ2-5	.	15	CSVVLAGGPGETQYF	TGCAGCGTTGTACTAGCGGGAGGGCCGGGAGAGACCCAGTACTTC
TRBV10-3	.	TRBJ1-5	.	16	CAISDRAGASNQPQHF	TGTGCCATCAGTGACCGGGCAGGGGCGAGCAATCAGCCCCAGCATTTT
TRBV5-1	.	TRBJ2-1	.	13	CASSLGQHNEQFF	TGCGCCAGCAGCTTGGGACAGCACAATGAGCAGTTCTTC
TRBV6-6	.	TRBJ2-6	.	16	CASSYSSMTGANVLTF	TGTGCCAGCAGTTACTCGAGTATGACTGGGGCCAACGTCCTGACTTTC
TRBV19	.	TRBJ2-3	.	14	CASSIGLAPDTQYF	TGTGCCAGTAGTATCGGGCTAGCTCCGGATACGCAGTATTTT
TRBV2	.	TRBJ1-2	few	13	CASSERANYGYTF	TGTGCCAGCAGTGAGAGGGCTAACTATGGCTACACCTTC
TRBV28	TRBD1	TRBJ1-3	.	18	CASSGDRLDLGPGNTIYF	TGTGCCAGCAGTGGGGACAGGTTGGACCTCGGGCCTGGAAACACCATATATTTT
TRBV10-1	.	TRBJ1-1	.	19	CASSAKNRDVQAGVTEAFF	TGCGCCAGCAGTGCAAAAAACCGGGACGTACAGGCAGGGGTCACTGAAGCTTTCTTT
TRBV29-1	.	TRBJ2-5	once	16	CSVEDPPRGHPETQYF	TGCAGCGTTGAAGATCCACCACGGGGGCACCCAGAGACCCAGTACTTC
TRBV5-1	.	TRBJ2-2	.	15	CASSLLATNTGELFF	TGCGCCAGCAGCTTATTGGCCACAAACACCGGGGAGCTGTTTTTT
TRBV9	.	TRBJ2-1	.	15	CASSVDGDSYNEQFF	TGTGCCAGCAGCGTAGACGGGGACTCCTACAATGAGCAGTTCTTC
TRBV27	.	TRBJ2-7	.	14	CASSPGDTSYEQYF	TGTGCCAGCAGCCCTGGGGACACCTCCTACGAGCAGTACTTC
TRBV25-1	.	TRBJ1-2	once	15	CASSELGGLGYGYTF	TGTGCCAGCAGTGAATTGGGGGGTTTGGGCTATGGCTACACCTTC
TRBV19	TRBD2	TRBJ2-1	.	15	CASSFLAGGDNEQFF	TGTGCCAGTAGTTTCCTAGCGGGAGGAGACAATGAGCAGTTCTTC
TRBV7-9	.	TRBJ1-4	.	17	CASSQPPFAGIDEKLFF	TGTGCCAGCAGCCAGCCCCCATTTGCGGGTATAGATGAAAAACTGTTTTTT
TRBV18	.	TRBJ2-1	.	13	CASSPLRDHEQFF	TGTGCCAGCTCACCATTACGGGACCATGAGCAGTTCTTC
TRBV5-6	.	TRBJ2-3	.	15	CASSRIRTSTDTQYF	TGTGCCAGCAGCCGTATCCGTACTAGCACAGATACGCAGTATTTT
TRBV4-3	.	TRBJ1-5	few	13	CASSQDRGQPQHF	TGCGCCAGCAGCCAAGATAGAGGACAGCCCCAGCATTTT
TRBV29-1	.	TRBJ1-1	few	12	CSVEFLSTEAFF	TGCAGCGTTGAGTTCCTATCCACTGAAGCTTTCTTT
TRBV18	TRBD1	TRBJ2-3	.	16	CASSPQFDRGLSTQYF	TGTGCCAGCTCACCGCAATTCGACAGGGGGCTGTCTACGCAGTATTTT